A single sample gave rise to the 28 T cell receptor beta chains below, sequenced in a study of OX40 agonist ivuxolimab in advanced cancers. Repertoires were generated with immunoSEQ multiplex PCR, while TCRdb's copy carries only in-frame clones and drops some. The sample shows more than 85,000 clones, approximately 90% of them seen only once. The sequencing here drew on CD4+ or CD8+ T cells sorted from blood, taken in a trial of the OX40 agonist ivuxolimab. The receptors derive from an adult with an advanced solid tumor such as melanoma, head and neck, liver or kidney cancer.

The rearrangement joins TRBV10-3 to TRBJ2-1; TRBD2 matches 13 bases. V was clipped by 6 bases and J by 0 bases; unmatched bases: 11. The CDR3 runs to 19 residues. Germline CDR1 and CDR2: ENHRY and SYGVKD. The CDR3 DNA follows: TGTGCCATCAGCGAAGGACTAGCGGGAGTCCTGAGCTCCTACAATGAGCAGTTCTTC. Translation gives CAISEGLAGVLSSYNEQFF.

This clone was observed once. The chain links TRBV6-7 to TRBJ2-7; D not certain. TRBV6-7 has ORF status, its function being uncertain. The V and J ends lost 0 bases and 4 bases respectively, with 13 bases between them. The CDR3 sequence is 15 residues long. For the CDR3, the DNA is TGTGCCAGCAGTTACTCGATTCAGGATGGATACGAGCAGTACTTC. Protein product: CASSYSIQDGYEQYF.

This chain uses TRBV7-9 with TRBJ1-2; TRBD1 matches at 7 bases. In germline, CDR1 is SEHNR, CDR2 FQNEAQ (reference sequence). With 5 bases clipped from V and 4 bases from J, the junction kept 4 bases outside the gene matches. The CDR3 extends over 13 amino acids. The CDR3 DNA follows: TGTGCCAGCAGCCCAGGGACAGTCTATGGCTACACCTTC. Protein sequence: CASSPGTVYGYTF.

This clone was detected only once. The chain recombines TRBV5-1 with TRBJ2-1; D may be TRBD2 (5 bases). The V gene's germline CDR1 is SGHRS and CDR2 YFSETQ. V was cut by 1 base and J by 4 bases, with 9 bases left in between. The CDR3 is 14 amino acids. The DNA for the CDR3 is TGCGCCAGCAGCTTGTCACTAGAGTACAATGAGCAGTTCTTC. Translated: CASSLSLEYNEQFF.

CDR3 region: CASSRGQLNEKLFF. In nucleotides, the CDR3 is TGTGCCAGCAGTCGAGGACAGCTGAATGAAAAACTGTTTTTT. The J gene is TRBJ1-4, the V gene TRBV28; TRBD1 might be the D (6 bases). The V gene's germline CDR1 is MDHEN and CDR2 SYDVKM. V gave up 5 bases and J gave up 5 bases, with 12 bases separating them. The CDR3 is 14 residues long.

This clone has just one count. This chain connects TRBV6-7 to TRBJ2-1, with TRBD1 matching 8 bases. TRBV6-7 belongs to the ORF category, with a function that is uncertain. This CDR3 has 19 amino acids. J lost 4 bases, V lost 0 bases, and 14 bases had no gene match. CDR3 sequence: CASSYSKSSRQGKYNEQFF. The CDR3 DNA follows: TGTGCCAGCAGTTACTCGAAGTCGTCGAGACAGGGGAAATACAATGAGCAGTTCTTC.

This clone showed up just once. The CDR3 DNA follows: TGTGCCAGCAGCCAAGATCTGACTAGCGGGGGTGAGCAGTTCTTC. Encoded protein: CASSQDLTSGGEQFF. This chain uses TRBV14 with TRBJ2-1; TRBD2 aligns across 12 bases. CDR1 is SGHDN, CDR2 FVKESK, per germline. With 0 bases clipped from V and 9 bases from J, the junction kept 3 bases outside the gene matches. The CDR3 covers 15 residues.

The V and J genes are TRBV19 and TRBJ1-5; D remains unclear. The CDR3 is 16 amino acids. CDR1 is LNHDA, CDR2 SQIVND, per germline (reference sequence). Deletions cut 3 bases from V and 1 base from J, with 13 bases between. Here the CDR3 reads CASSIYRVVSNQPQHF. The CDR3 DNA sequence: TGTGCCAGTAGTATTTATCGGGTCGTAAGCAATCAGCCCCAGCATTTT.

This clone was seen a single time. The chain joins TRBV20-1 to TRBJ2-1, with a tentative D call TRBD2 (6 bases). This CDR3 is built from 11 residues. The germline CDR1 and CDR2 sequences are DFQATT and SNEGSKA (reference sequence). As DNA, the CDR3 is TGCAGGGGGGGCTCCTACAATGAGCAGTTCTTC. It specifies CRGGSYNEQFF.

The chain combines TRBV5-6 with TRBJ1-3, with D uncertain. The CDR3 runs 15 residues. The V gene's germline CDR1 is SGHDT and CDR2 YYEEEE. V was cut by 2 bases and J by 0 bases, with 9 bases left in between. The CDR3 spells CASSFLPDSGNTIYF. CDR3 coding DNA: TGTGCCAGCAGCTTCTTGCCGGACTCTGGAAACACCATATATTTT.

The chain employs TRBV6-5 and TRBJ2-1; 8 bases line up with TRBD1. Germline V gene lookup returns CDR1 MNHEY and CDR2 SVGAGI. The CDR3 length is 13 residues. With 2 bases clipped from V and 8 bases from J, the junction kept 2 bases outside the gene matches. CDR3 amino acids: CASSYQGAHEQFF. The DNA of the CDR3 is TGTGCCAGCAGTTACCAGGGGGCCCATGAGCAGTTCTTC.

The chain combines TRBV30 with TRBJ2-3, with D possibly matching TRBD2 (5 bases). Trimming took off 2 bases at V and 5 bases at J, with 11 bases between the two ends. CDR1 and CDR2 (germline): GTSNPN, SVGIG (reference sequence). The CDR3 is made up of 13 amino acids. The CDR3 is CAWSRLAQDTQYF. For the CDR3, the DNA is TGTGCCTGGAGTAGGCTAGCACAAGATACGCAGTATTTT.

The chain recombines TRBV28 with TRBJ2-3, with D perhaps matching TRBD1 (6 bases). CDR3 size: 16 residues. Germline V lookup: CDR1 MDHEN, CDR2 SYDVKM. V lost 4 bases, J lost 3 bases, and 17 bases lay in between. CDR3 loop: CASSSPQGDGTDTQYF. The CDR3 bases are TGTGCCAGCAGTTCACCACAGGGAGATGGTACAGATACGCAGTATTTT.

The chain uses TRBV28 and TRBJ1-1; a possible D gene is TRBD1 (5 bases). Germline loops: CDR1 MDHEN, CDR2 SYDVKM. The CDR3 consists of 14 residues. V lost 8 bases and J 1 base, leaving 14 bases between the germline ends. The CDR3 DNA reads TGTGCCAGCTCCCCCCCTCAGGGGAACACTGAAGCTTTCTTT. Protein product: CASSPPQGNTEAFF.

The chain joins TRBV23-1 to TRBJ1-2; D is undetermined. TRBV23-1 is classed as an ORF, of uncertain function. Trimming removed 3 bases from V and 3 bases from J, with 26 bases in between. This CDR3 region has 19 residues. CDR3: CASSQASERSIGADYGYTF. CDR3 in DNA: TGCGCCAGCAGTCAGGCCAGCGAGCGTAGTATAGGTGCTGACTATGGCTACACCTTC.

The chain uses TRBV18 and TRBJ2-1; perhaps TRBD2 as D (5 bases). The CDR3 length is 17 residues. The germline CDR1 and CDR2 sequences are KGHSH and LQKENI. V was clipped by 2 bases and J by 7 bases, with 21 bases between them. The CDR3 loop reads CASSPLQRPQPRNEQFF. The CDR3 DNA sequence: TGTGCCAGCTCACCATTACAGCGGCCCCAACCCAGGAATGAGCAGTTCTTC.

This clone appeared a few times. V and J are TRBV6-5 and TRBJ1-2; 7 nucleotides agree with TRBD1. V shed 0 bases and J 7 bases; nucleotides not matched to a gene: 5. From germline, CDR1 is MNHEY and CDR2 SVGAGI. CDR3 length equals 14 residues. Here the CDR3 DNA reads TGTGCCAGCAGTTACTCAAGGACAGGTCGTGGCTACACCTTC. This translates into CASSYSRTGRGYTF.

The chain links TRBV27 to TRBJ2-3; no definite D call. The V end was cut by 1 base, the J end by 0 bases, with 11 bases between. From germline, CDR1 is MNHEY and CDR2 SMNVEV (reference sequence). There are 16 residues in the CDR3. The chain's CDR3 is CASSLWADFSTDTQYF. The CDR3 DNA sequence: TGTGCCAGCAGTTTATGGGCCGACTTTAGCACAGATACGCAGTATTTT.

The V gene is TRBV27, the J gene TRBJ2-3; TRBD2 matches at 10 bases. V dropped 6 bases and J dropped 8; count of bases not matched to a gene: 11. CDR1 MNHEY and CDR2 SMNVEV come from the germline V gene (reference sequence). The CDR3 is 15 amino acids. This chain's CDR3 is CASSPSGSEVATQYF. The DNA of the CDR3 is TGTGCCAGCAGCCCTAGCGGGAGTGAGGTTGCTACGCAGTATTTT.

Only one count was recorded for this clone. The chain recombines TRBV27 with TRBJ2-5; 10 nucleotides match TRBD2. Germline V lookup: CDR1 MNHEY, CDR2 SMNVEV (reference sequence). CDR3 size: 15 residues. Germline trimming cut 6 bases from V and 1 base from J; bases unmatched to any gene: 5. CDR3 DNA: TGTGCCAGCAGCTTTTTAGCGGGAGGCCAAGAGACCCAGTACTTC. It translates to CASSFLAGGQETQYF.

CDR3 protein: CASSLVRGLNNEQFF. DNA for the CDR3: TGTGCCAGCAGCTTGGTCAGGGGATTGAACAATGAGCAGTTCTTC. J is TRBJ2-1 and V is TRBV7-2; a possible D gene is TRBD1 (6 bases). Trimming stripped 3 bases from V and 5 bases from J, with 14 bases between. The CDR3 consists of 15 residues. Per germline, CDR1 SGHTA and CDR2 FQGNSA.

The chain joins TRBV30 to TRBJ1-2; D is undetermined. Trimming left V 4 bases short and J 7 bases short, with 19 bases between. Looked up from germline, CDR1 is GTSNPN and CDR2 is SVGIG (reference sequence). The CDR3 loop spans 14 amino acids. The CDR3 loop is CAWTMDVQRGGYTF. CDR3 in DNA: TGTGCCTGGACCATGGACGTCCAACGAGGTGGCTACACCTTC.

V gene TRBV9 combines with J gene TRBJ2-1, with D possibly being TRBD2 (6 bases). Per germline, CDR1 SGDLS and CDR2 YYNGEE. The V end was cut by 3 bases, the J end by 3 bases, with 7 bases between. This CDR3 has 13 amino acids. Here the CDR3 reads CASSASDYNEQFF. As DNA, the CDR3 is TGTGCCAGCAGCGCTAGCGACTACAATGAGCAGTTCTTC.

The chain combines TRBV7-2 with TRBJ2-7; weak D call: TRBD2 (6 bases). The V gene's germline CDR1 is SGHTA and CDR2 FQGNSA. V was clipped by 1 base and J by 7 bases, with 23 bases between them. The CDR3 totals 17 residues. CDR3 nucleotides: TGTGCCAGCAGCTTAGTAGGGTCTAGCGATTGGGTAGGGGAGCAGTACTTC. Its translation: CASSLVGSSDWVGEQYF.

V gene TRBV10-1 combines with J gene TRBJ2-3; a possible D gene is TRBD2 (5 bases). V was pared by 0 bases and J by 8 bases, with 9 bases between. The CDR3 has 13 amino acids. Germline CDR1 WNHNN, CDR2 SYGVQD (reference sequence). The CDR3: CASSESTAGTQYF. The CDR3, as DNA: TGCGCCAGCAGTGAGTCGACCGCGGGTACGCAGTATTTT.

This chain links TRBV7-2 with TRBJ2-2, with TRBD2 as a possible D gene (6 bases). From germline, CDR1 is SGHTA and CDR2 FQGNSA. The CDR3 is made up of 14 amino acids. Trimming cost V 5 bases and J 0 bases, with 7 bases left between them. The CDR3 is CASSRLANTGELFF. In DNA form, the CDR3 reads TGTGCCAGCAGCCGACTAGCGAACACCGGGGAGCTGTTTTTT.

This CDR3 reads CASSLAGEGSTDTQYF. DNA of the CDR3: TGTGCCAGCAGCCTAGCGGGAGAGGGGAGCACAGATACGCAGTATTTT. V is TRBV11-3 and J is TRBJ2-3; 10 bases line up with TRBD2. This CDR3 is built from 16 residues. Germline CDR1 reads SGHNT; CDR2 reads YENEEA. Trimming removed 5 bases from V and 0 bases from J; junction bases left unmatched: 5.

The V gene is TRBV6-6, the J gene TRBJ2-7, with D uncertain. From germline, CDR1 is MNHNY and CDR2 SVGAGI (reference sequence). Trimming cost V 5 bases and J 7 bases, with 21 bases left between them. The CDR3 is 15 residues long. This CDR3 reads CASSDPTVGRGEQYF. The CDR3 DNA sequence: TGTGCCAGCAGTGACCCGACTGTCGGTCGTGGTGAGCAGTACTTC.